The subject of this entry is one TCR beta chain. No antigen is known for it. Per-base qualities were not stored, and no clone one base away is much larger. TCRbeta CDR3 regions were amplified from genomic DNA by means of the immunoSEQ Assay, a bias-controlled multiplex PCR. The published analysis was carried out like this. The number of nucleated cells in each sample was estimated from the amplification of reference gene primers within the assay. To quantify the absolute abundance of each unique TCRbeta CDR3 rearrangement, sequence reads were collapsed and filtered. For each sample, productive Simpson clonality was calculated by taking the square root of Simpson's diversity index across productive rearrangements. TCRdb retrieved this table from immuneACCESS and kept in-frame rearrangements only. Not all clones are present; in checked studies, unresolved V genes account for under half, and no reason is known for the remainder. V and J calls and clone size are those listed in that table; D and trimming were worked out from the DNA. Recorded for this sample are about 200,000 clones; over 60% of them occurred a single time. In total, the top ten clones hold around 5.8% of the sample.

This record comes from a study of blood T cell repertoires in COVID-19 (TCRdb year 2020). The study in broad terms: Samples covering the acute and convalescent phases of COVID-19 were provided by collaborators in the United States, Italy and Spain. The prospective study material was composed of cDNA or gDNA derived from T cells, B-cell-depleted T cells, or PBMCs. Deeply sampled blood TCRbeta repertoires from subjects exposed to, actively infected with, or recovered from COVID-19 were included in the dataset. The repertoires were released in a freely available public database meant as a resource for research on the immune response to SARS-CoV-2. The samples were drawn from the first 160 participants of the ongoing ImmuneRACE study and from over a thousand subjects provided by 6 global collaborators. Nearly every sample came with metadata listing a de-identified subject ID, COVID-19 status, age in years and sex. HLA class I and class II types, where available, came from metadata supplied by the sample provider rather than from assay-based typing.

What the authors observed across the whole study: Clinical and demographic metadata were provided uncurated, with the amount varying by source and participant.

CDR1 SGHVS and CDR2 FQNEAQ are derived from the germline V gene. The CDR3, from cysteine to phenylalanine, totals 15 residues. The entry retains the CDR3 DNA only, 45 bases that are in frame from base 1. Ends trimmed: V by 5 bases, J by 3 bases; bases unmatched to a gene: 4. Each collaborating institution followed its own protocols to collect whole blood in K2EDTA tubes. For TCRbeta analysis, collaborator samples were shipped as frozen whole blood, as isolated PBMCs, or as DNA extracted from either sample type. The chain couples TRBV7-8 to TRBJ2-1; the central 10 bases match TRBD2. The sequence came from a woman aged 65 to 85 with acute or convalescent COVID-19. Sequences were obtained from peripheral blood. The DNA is TGTGCCAGCAGCCGAAAGCGGGAGGGCTACAATGAGCAGTTCTTC. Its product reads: CASSRKREGYNEQFF. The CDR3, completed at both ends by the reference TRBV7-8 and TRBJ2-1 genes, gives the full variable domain GAGVSQSPRYKVAKRGQDVALRCDPISGHVSLFWYQQALGQGPEFLTYFQNEAQLDKSGLPSDRFFAERPEGSVSTLKIQRTQQEDSAVYLCASSRKREGYNEQFFGPGTRLTVL.